This T cell receptor (beta chain) stems from a study of T cells in narcolepsy. Repertoires were generated with immunoSEQ multiplex PCR, while TCRdb's copy carries only in-frame clones and drops some. The sample includes 28,000 or so clones, roughly four fifths of them seen just once. The sequence was obtained from a human donor with narcolepsy. The sample consisted of CD45RA- memory CD4+ T cells from PBMCs.

The CDR3 nucleotides read TGCGCCAGCAGCCGGGACGGACTAAATGAAAAACTGTTTTTT. It translates to CASSRDGLNEKLFF. V is TRBV5-1 and J is TRBJ1-4; D perhaps matches TRBD1 (5 bases). The CDR3 has 14 amino acids. Trimming took off 4 bases at V and 5 bases at J, with 12 bases between the two ends. CDR1 and CDR2 from the germline V gene are SGHRS and YFSETQ.